Below, 16 T cell receptor beta chains from the same sample are listed, as sequenced in a study of blood T cell repertoires in COVID-19. Sequencing was performed with immunoSEQ multiplex PCR; in TCRdb, only in-frame clones are kept and a portion is missing. The data contain around 130,000 clones, roughly four fifths of them singletons. Sequencing was carried out using peripheral blood. The source of these receptors is a woman in her sixties or seventies with acute or convalescent COVID-19.

V and J are TRBV19 and TRBJ1-5, with a weak D call TRBD1 (5 bases). This CDR3 region has 16 residues. V lost 2 bases, J lost 10 bases, and 21 bases lay in between. Germline CDR1 and CDR2: LNHDA and SQIVND (reference sequence). The CDR3 sequence: CASSILSGAGHRPQHF. In DNA form, the CDR3 reads TGTGCCAGTAGTATACTAAGTGGGGCAGGGCATCGACCCCAGCATTTT.

This clone was seen more than once but under ten times. The genes are TRBV19 and TRBJ1-2; perhaps TRBD1 as D (5 bases). The germline CDR1 and CDR2 sequences are LNHDA and SQIVND (reference sequence). CDR3 length: 13 residues. The V end lost 4 bases, the J end lost 7 bases, and 13 bases lay between the germline ends. CDR3 in DNA: TGTGCCAGTAGTACGGGAGACAGACGTGGCTACACCTTC. This encodes CASSTGDRRGYTF.

J is TRBJ1-6 and V is TRBV6-5; 9 bases fit TRBD1. The CDR3 runs 15 residues. V gave up 1 base and J gave up 6 bases; unmatched junction bases: 1. Germline CDR1 is MNHEY and CDR2 is SVGAGI. The CDR3 loop reads CASSYLTGGNSPLHF. The CDR3 DNA follows: TGTGCCAGCAGTTACTTGACAGGGGGTAATTCACCCCTCCACTTT.

The chain is built from TRBV4-1 and TRBJ1-6, with D possibly TRBD1 on 5 matching bases. V was clipped by 1 base and J by 7 bases, with 8 bases between them. The CDR3 extends over 14 amino acids. CDR1 and CDR2 (germline): MGHRA, YSYEKL. The CDR3: CASSQGGRNSPLHF. CDR3 bases: TGCGCCAGCAGCCAAGGGGGGAGGAATTCACCCCTCCACTTT.

The chain carries TRBV3-1 (or the pseudogene TRBV3-2) and TRBJ1-2; unclear D gene. The germline V gene has CDR1 LGHDT and CDR2 YNNKEL (reference sequence). V was cut by 8 bases and J by 4 bases, with 11 bases left in between. The CDR3 runs 12 residues. As DNA, the CDR3 is TGTGCCAGCGGTGCAGGCCGCTATGGCTACACCTTC. Translation gives CASGAGRYGYTF.

The CDR3 is CASSVGRTSGGAYNEQFF. The CDR3 DNA reads TGTGCCAGCAGCGTAGGTAGGACTAGCGGGGGGGCCTACAATGAGCAGTTCTTC. The chain carries TRBV9 and TRBJ2-1; 15 positions match TRBD2. Trimming cost V 0 bases and J 2 bases; bases outside gene matches: 3. The CDR3 covers 18 residues. Germline V lookup: CDR1 SGDLS, CDR2 YYNGEE.

The chain uses TRBV3-1 (or the pseudogene TRBV3-2) and TRBJ2-7; unclear D gene. Germline CDR1 and CDR2: LGHDT and YNNKEL (reference sequence). This CDR3 has 12 amino acids. V was trimmed by 0 bases and J by 5 bases, leaving 5 bases between them. CDR3 DNA sequence: TGTGCCAGCAGCCAAGACGGTCACGAGCAGTACTTC. Its protein is CASSQDGHEQYF.

V usage is TRBV6-5 and J usage is TRBJ1-5; D gene ambiguous. The germline V gene has CDR1 MNHEY and CDR2 SVGAGI. This CDR3 is built from 13 residues. Between the trimmed V and J ends, which lost 0 bases and 6 bases, there was a span of 6 bases. The CDR3 nucleotides read TGTGCCAGCAGTTACTCACCTACTCAGCCCCAGCATTTT. Translation: CASSYSPTQPQHF.

This clone was recorded only once. V is TRBV19 and J is TRBJ2-5, with D tentatively TRBD1 (5 bases). From germline, CDR1 is LNHDA and CDR2 SQIVND (reference sequence). This CDR3 is built from 16 residues. Trimming shortened V by 4 bases and J by 5 bases, and 20 bases separated the two germline ends. The CDR3 DNA is TGTGCCAGTAGTAGACTCGCGGTAAGGGGCGTGGAGACCCAGTACTTC. Its protein is CASSRLAVRGVETQYF.

V and J are TRBV5-1 and TRBJ1-4; maybe TRBD1 (6 bases). The germline V and J ends were trimmed by 4 bases and 3 bases, with 10 bases remaining between them. CDR3 length: 14 residues. Germline V gene lookup returns CDR1 SGHRS and CDR2 YFSETQ. The CDR3: CASSQDSSNEKLFF. In DNA form, the CDR3 reads TGCGCCAGCAGCCAGGACAGTTCTAATGAAAAACTGTTTTTT.

This clone has more than one count but fewer than ten. V is TRBV9 and J is TRBJ2-3; 16 bases are shared with TRBD2. Germline V gene data show CDR1 as SGDLS and CDR2 as YYNGEE. V shed 4 bases, J shed 3 bases, and the junction held 11 bases outside the gene matches. The CDR3 runs to 19 residues. The CDR3 reads CASSPGLAGGRSETDTQYF. The CDR3 DNA sequence: TGTGCCAGCAGCCCGGGACTAGCGGGGGGGCGGTCCGAAACAGATACGCAGTATTTT. The variable domain in full, completed from reference TRBV9 and TRBJ2-3, reads DSGVTQTPKHLITATGQRVTLRCSPRSGDLSVYWYQQSLDQGLQFLIQYYNGEERAKGNILERFSAQQFPDLHSELNLSSLELGDSALYFCASSPGLAGGRSETDTQYFGPGTRLTVL.

V usage is TRBV5-1 and J usage is TRBJ2-3; 8 bases align to TRBD1. The CDR3 loop spans 14 amino acids. Germline CDR1 reads SGHRS; CDR2 reads YFSETQ. Losses at the gene ends were 7 bases for V and 1 base for J; bases not matched to a gene: 5. CDR3 amino acids: CASGTDRGTDTQYF. The CDR3 DNA follows: TGCGCCAGCGGAACGGACAGGGGCACAGATACGCAGTATTTT.

With respect to this clone: Additional DNA sequences in this sample encode the identical CDR3. This chain links TRBV30 with TRBJ1-1; no clear D. The V gene's germline CDR1 is GTSNPN and CDR2 SVGIG (reference sequence). There are 13 residues in the CDR3. V gave up 0 bases and J gave up 4 bases, with 9 bases separating them. The CDR3, as DNA: TGTGCCTGGAGTGTAGACCGAGGCACTGAAGCTTTCTTT. It specifies CAWSVDRGTEAFF.

CDR3 bases: TGTGCCAGCAGTTCATCCGGGACAGGGGGGAGTGAAAAACTGTTTTTT. This encodes CASSSSGTGGSEKLFF. The chain couples TRBV27 to TRBJ1-4, with 11 bases that match TRBD1. The V gene's germline CDR1 is MNHEY and CDR2 SMNVEV (reference sequence). V lost 4 bases and J lost 7; bases outside the gene matches: 8. The CDR3 runs to 16 residues.

The rearrangement joins TRBV7-2 to TRBJ1-2; no reliable D call. The CDR3 runs to 13 residues. Trimming removed 4 bases at V and 6 bases at J, with 12 bases between. CDR1 SGHTA and CDR2 FQGNSA come from the germline V gene. The CDR3 protein is CASSYYGSDGYTF. The CDR3, as DNA: TGTGCCAGCAGCTACTACGGTAGCGATGGCTACACCTTC. The variable domain in full, completed from reference TRBV7-2 and TRBJ1-2, reads GAGVSQSPSNKVTEKGKDVELRCDPISGHTALYWYRQSLGQGLEFLIYFQGNSAPDKSGLPSDRFSAERTGGSVSTLTIQRTQQEDSAVYLCASSYYGSDGYTFGSGTRLTVV.

This clone was observed a single time. The genes are TRBV1 and TRBJ1-5; TRBD1 reflects the table's D call only, with no check against the DNA. TRBV1 represents a pseudogene. This CDR3 is 20 amino acids long. The CDR3 here is CTSSQDFSGAITWLNQPQHF. CDR3 sequence (DNA): TGCACCAGCAGCCAAGATTTCTCAGGGGCCATAACATGGCTGAATCAGCCCCAGCATTTT.